This T cell receptor (beta chain) emerged from a study of T cells after yellow fever vaccination. This clonotype was recorded at least ten times. Its antigen remains unidentified. The junction shows a germline mismatch at one end, possibly a read error. General observations from the study: After the booster, 96% of CD4 and 75% to 90% of CD8 primary-response clones were re-detected. High-abundance clonotypes from the bulk population could contaminate FACS-sorted repertoires.

The CDR3 runs to 13 residues. Germline V gene data show CDR1 as LGHNA and CDR2 as YSLEER. 5'RACE template switching produced TCR cDNA carrying a universal primer site and UMIs. TCRdb re-derived calls from the 5' RACE reads in MiXCR, one entry per CDR3 protein. This table has under 600,000 distinct CDR3 sequences, about 13% appearing once. The TCR originated in a man under 40 who received the YFV17D yellow fever vaccine. This sample comprised PBMCs, obtained on the day of the yellow fever booster vaccination. This chain connects TRBV4-3 to TRBJ2-3; 7 positions agree with TRBD2. The CDR3 here is CASSPRGADTQYF. The DNA for the CDR3 is TGTGCCAGCAGCCCCCGGGGGGCAGATACGCAGTATTTT.